This T cell receptor (beta chain) was recovered during a study of early T cells in non-severe SARS-CoV-2 infection. Study-level information: Unsorted whole-blood RNA was sequenced in bulk, leaving chains unpaired.

This clonotype was picked up a small number of times. Antigen unknown. CDR3 size: 13 residues. Looked up from germline, CDR1 is DFQATT and CDR2 is SNEGSKA (reference sequence). The ends lost 5 bases at V and 0 bases at J; junction bases unmatched: 3. Findings and limits, study-wide: Clonotype matching in VDJdb favored anti-spike CD8 responses and did not capture private and CD4 specificities.

Separate cDNA molecules each had unique molecular identifiers attached to them. From the 5' RACE reads, TCRdb called clonotypes with MiXCR, one entry per CDR3 protein. The table has roughly 80,000 distinct CDR3 sequences, around 15% seen once. This receptor was obtained from an adult who was a healthcare worker with PCR-confirmed SARS-CoV-2 infection or an uninfected control (not recorded which). The source material was whole blood. This chain uses TRBV20-1 with TRBJ1-1, with 7 positions matching TRBD1. The CDR3 sequence: CSAAQGMNTEAFF. DNA of the CDR3: TGCAGTGCTGCACAGGGGATGAACACTGAAGCTTTCTTT.